The next 5 T cell receptor beta chains were all read from a single sample in a study of blood T cell repertoires in COVID-19. Some clones are missing from TCRdb's copy, which holds only in-frame ones; the method was immunoSEQ multiplex PCR. Among about 120,000 clones, 70% to 90% were seen once, and the ten largest hold around 4.4%. The sample consisted of peripheral blood. These receptors all come from a human donor in a cohort sampled during active COVID-19.

The chain has TRBV11-3 and TRBJ1-2; tentative D call: TRBD1 (6 bases). The V and J ends lost 3 bases and 2 bases respectively, with 7 bases between them. Germline CDR1 and CDR2: SGHNT and YENEEA. This CDR3 has 13 amino acids. This CDR3 reads CASSFTGNYGYTF. The CDR3 DNA reads as TGTGCCAGCAGCTTCACAGGGAACTATGGCTACACCTTC.

The chain is built from TRBV11-3 and TRBJ2-7, with D tentatively TRBD1 (5 bases). CDR1 is SGHNT, CDR2 YENEEA, per germline. Trimming cost V 6 bases and J 2 bases, with 20 bases left between them. The CDR3 covers 16 residues. In DNA form, the CDR3 reads TGTGCCAGCAGTTACGTTGGGGCAGCTCGCACCTACGAGCAGTACTTC. Protein product: CASSYVGAARTYEQYF.

This clone was recorded a few times. This sequence joins TRBV30 and TRBJ1-1, with TRBD1 identical over 10 bases. Trimming removed 1 base from V and 4 bases from J; junction bases left unmatched: 3. This CDR3 contains 14 residues. Germline loops: CDR1 GTSNPN, CDR2 SVGIG (reference sequence). The CDR3 nucleotides read TGTGCCTGGAGTGGGGGACAGGGGATCACTGAAGCTTTCTTT. Protein: CAWSGGQGITEAFF. The complete variable domain, with remaining parts taken from reference TRBV30 and TRBJ1-1, reads SQTIHQWPATLVQPVGSPLSLECTVEGTSNPNLYWYRQAAGRGLQLLFYSVGIGQISSEVPQNLSASRPQDRQFILSSKKLLLSDSGFYLCAWSGGQGITEAFFGQGTRLTVV.

This clone was found many times. V is TRBV6-5 and J is TRBJ1-5; the D gene is possibly TRBD1 (5 bases). V lost 6 bases and J lost 10, with 19 bases in between. Germline V CDR1 and CDR2: MNHEY, SVGAGI. This CDR3 contains 14 residues. In DNA form, the CDR3 reads TGTGCCAGCAGCCGTGACAGCATTAACTCCCCCCAGCATTTT. It codes for CASSRDSINSPQHF.

The rearrangement joins TRBV24-1 to TRBJ2-6, with D uncertain. Germline V gives CDR1 KGHDR, CDR2 SFDVKD. This CDR3 region has 14 residues. V dropped 3 bases and J dropped 1 base, with 3 bases sitting between them. CDR3 in DNA: TGTGCCACCAGTGATCCTTCTGGGGCCAACGTCCTGACTTTC. It specifies CATSDPSGANVLTF.